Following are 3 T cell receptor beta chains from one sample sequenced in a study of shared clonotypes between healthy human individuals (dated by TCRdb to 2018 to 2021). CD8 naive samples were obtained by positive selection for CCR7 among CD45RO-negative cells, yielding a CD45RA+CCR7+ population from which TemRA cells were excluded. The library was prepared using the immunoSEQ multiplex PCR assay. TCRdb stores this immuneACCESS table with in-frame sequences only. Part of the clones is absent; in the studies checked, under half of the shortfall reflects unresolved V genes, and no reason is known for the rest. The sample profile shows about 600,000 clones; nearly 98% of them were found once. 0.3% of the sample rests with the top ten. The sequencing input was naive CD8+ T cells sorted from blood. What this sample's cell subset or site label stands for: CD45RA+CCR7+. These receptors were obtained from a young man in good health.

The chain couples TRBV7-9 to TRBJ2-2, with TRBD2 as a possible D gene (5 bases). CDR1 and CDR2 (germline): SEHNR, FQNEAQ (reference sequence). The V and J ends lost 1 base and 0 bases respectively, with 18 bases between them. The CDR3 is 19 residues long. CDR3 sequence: CASSLVRAWERTNTGELFF. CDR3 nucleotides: TGTGCCAGCAGCTTAGTTAGGGCCTGGGAGCGGACGAACACCGGGGAGCTGTTTTTT.

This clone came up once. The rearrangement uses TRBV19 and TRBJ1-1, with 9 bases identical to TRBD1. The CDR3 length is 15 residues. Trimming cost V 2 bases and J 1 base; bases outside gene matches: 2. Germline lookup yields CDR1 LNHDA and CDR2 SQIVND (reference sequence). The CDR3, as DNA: TGTGCCAGTAGTATACCGGGACAGGGGAACACTGAAGCTTTCTTT. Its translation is CASSIPGQGNTEAFF.

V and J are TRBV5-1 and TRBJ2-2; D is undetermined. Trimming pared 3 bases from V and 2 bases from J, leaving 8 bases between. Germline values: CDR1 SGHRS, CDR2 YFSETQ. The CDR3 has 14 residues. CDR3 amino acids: CASSWGSNTGELFF. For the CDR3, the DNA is TGCGCCAGCAGCTGGGGATCAAACACCGGGGAGCTGTTTTTT.